This TCR beta chain is drawn from a study of blood T cell repertoires in COVID-19 (TCRdb year 2020). About the investigation overall: Samples covering the acute and convalescent phases of COVID-19 were provided by collaborators in the United States, Italy and Spain. The prospective study material was composed of cDNA or gDNA derived from T cells, B-cell-depleted T cells, or PBMCs. Where available, HLA class I and class II types were taken from metadata supplied by the sample provider and were not determined by assay-based typing. The repertoires were released in a freely available public database meant as a resource for research on the immune response to SARS-CoV-2. Samples were obtained from the ongoing ImmuneRACE study (first 160 participants) and from 1,254 subjects provided by 6 global collaborators. Subjects who had been exposed to COVID-19, were actively infected with it, or had recovered from it provided the deeply sampled blood TCRbeta repertoires that made up the dataset. Nearly every sample came with metadata listing a de-identified subject ID, COVID-19 status, age in years and sex. The study at large found these results: How much clinical and demographic metadata was included differed by source and by participant, and the metadata was provided uncurated.

One collaborating source in Seattle enrolled patients during active infection and followed them longitudinally through the course of disease. Collaborating institutions collected whole blood in K2EDTA tubes following their own protocols. For TCRbeta analysis, collaborators shipped samples in one of three forms: frozen whole blood, isolated PBMCs, or DNA extracted from either of those sample types. The CDR3 numbers 15 residues from cysteine through phenylalanine. Of the read, only the CDR3 DNA is kept; its 45 bases are in frame from base 1. From a lookup of the germline V gene (reference sequence), CDR1 and CDR2 are LNHDA and SQIVND. V is cut back by 1 base and J by 6 bases, with 4 bases in the junction unmatched. TCRbeta CDR3 regions were amplified from genomic DNA using the immunoSEQ Assay, a bias-controlled multiplex PCR. Turning to the authors' computational methods: The number of nucleated cells in each sample was estimated from the amplification of reference gene primers within the assay. To quantify the absolute abundance of each unique TCRbeta CDR3 rearrangement, sequence reads were collapsed and filtered. For each sample, productive Simpson clonality was calculated by taking the square root of Simpson's diversity index across productive rearrangements. The source is immuneACCESS, and TCRdb retained only in-frame sequences with V and J called. Part of the clones is not carried over; for the studies checked, unresolved V genes explain less than half of this, and the remainder is unexplained. The DNA gave D and trimming, while V, J and clone size come from that table. For this sample the table gives 250,000 to 400,000 clones, of which 85% to 90% were detected only once. The ten largest clones take up under 3% of the sample.

Of note for this clone: This clone's antigen is unknown. One base away there is no much larger clone; base qualities are not given.

Sequenced input: peripheral blood. The receptor's source is a woman younger than 45 with COVID-19, enrolled during active disease. The sequence joins TRBV19 to TRBJ1-5; TRBD1 lines up with 9 middle nucleotides. The bases read TGTGCCAGTAGTATAGGTGGGACAGGGCGTCAGCCCCAGCATTTT. Its coded protein is CASSIGGTGRQPQHF.